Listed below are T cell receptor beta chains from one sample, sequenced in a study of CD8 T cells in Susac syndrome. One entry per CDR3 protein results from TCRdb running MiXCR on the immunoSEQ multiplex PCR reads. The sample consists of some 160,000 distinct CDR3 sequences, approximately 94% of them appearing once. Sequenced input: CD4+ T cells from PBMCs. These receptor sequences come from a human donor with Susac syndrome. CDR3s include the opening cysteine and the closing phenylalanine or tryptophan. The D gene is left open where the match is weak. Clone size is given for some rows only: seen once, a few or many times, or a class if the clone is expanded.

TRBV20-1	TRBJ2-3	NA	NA	CSLDRNEVDTQYF	TGCAGCTTGGACCGAAACGAGGTCGATACGCAGTATTTT
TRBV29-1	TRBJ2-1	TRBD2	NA	CSVSGRIGEQFF	TGCAGCGTTAGCGGGAGGATCGGGGAGCAGTTCTTC
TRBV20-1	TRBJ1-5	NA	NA	CSASQGGNQPQHF	TGCAGTGCTAGCCAGGGAGGCAATCAGCCCCAGCATTTT
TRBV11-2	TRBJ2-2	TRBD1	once	CASSLERQGVGLFF	TGTGCCAGCAGCTTAGAGAGACAGGGGGTGGGGCTGTTTTTT
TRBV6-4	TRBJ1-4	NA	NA	CASFRQECF	TGTGCCAGCTTTCGGCAGGAGTGTTTT
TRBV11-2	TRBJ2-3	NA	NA	CASSAIKGRTDTQYF	TGTGCCAGCAGCGCTATAAAGGGCCGCACAGATACGCAGTATTTT
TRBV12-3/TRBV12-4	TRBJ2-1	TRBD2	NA	CASRATSGNSYNEQFF	TGTGCCAGCAGGGCGACTAGCGGGAACTCCTACAATGAGCAGTTCTTC
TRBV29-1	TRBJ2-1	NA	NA	CSVPDRLAGNEQFF	TGCAGCGTCCCCGATCGGCTAGCTGGGAATGAGCAGTTCTTC
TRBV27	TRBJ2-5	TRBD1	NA	CASSLPGQGMAQYF	TGTGCCAGCAGTCTCCCGGGACAGGGGATGGCCCAGTACTTC
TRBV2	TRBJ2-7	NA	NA	CASKISGTGPYEQYF	TGTGCCAGCAAGATTTCAGGGACGGGGCCCTACGAGCAGTACTTC
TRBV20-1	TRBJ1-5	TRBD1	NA	CSAREGQGGQPQHF	TGCAGTGCTAGAGAGGGACAGGGAGGTCAGCCCCAGCATTTT
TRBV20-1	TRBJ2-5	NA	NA	CANTGTLQETQYF	TGCGCAAACACCGGGACTCTCCAAGAGACCCAGTACTTC
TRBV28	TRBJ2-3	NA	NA	CASIKRVSTDTQYF	TGTGCCAGCATCAAGCGGGTCAGCACAGATACGCAGTATTTT
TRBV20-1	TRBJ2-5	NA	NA	CSAHGGAYQETQYF	TGCAGTGCCCACGGGGGAGCGTACCAAGAGACCCAGTACTTC
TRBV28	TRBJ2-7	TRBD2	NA	CASSLAASGTYEQYF	TGTGCCAGCAGTTTAGCGGCTAGCGGAACCTACGAGCAGTACTTC
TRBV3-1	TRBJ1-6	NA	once	CASSLNQGNSPLHF	TGTGCCAGCAGCCTTAACCAGGGAAATTCACCCCTCCACTTT
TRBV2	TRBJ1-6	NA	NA	CASTVTYNSPLHF	TGTGCCAGCACGGTGACTTATAATTCACCCCTCCACTTT
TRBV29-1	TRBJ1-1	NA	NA	CSDPGHSTEAFF	TGCAGCGATCCGGGACACTCCACTGAAGCTTTCTTT
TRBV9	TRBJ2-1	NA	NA	CASSAQGGNEQFF	TGTGCCAGCAGCGCTCAGGGAGGAAATGAGCAGTTCTTC
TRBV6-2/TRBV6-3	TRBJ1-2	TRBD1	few	CASSPTGGYGYTF	TGTGCCAGCAGCCCGACAGGGGGTTATGGCTACACCTTC
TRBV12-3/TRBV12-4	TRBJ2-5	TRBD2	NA	CASTRAGGRETQYF	TGTGCCAGCACTAGAGCGGGAGGGCGAGAGACCCAGTACTTC
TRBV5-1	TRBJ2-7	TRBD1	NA	CASGGQGPYEQYF	TGCGCCAGCGGGGGACAGGGTCCCTACGAGCAGTACTTC
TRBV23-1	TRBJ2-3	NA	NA	CAEREADTQYF	TGCGCCGAAAGGGAGGCCGATACGCAGTATTTT
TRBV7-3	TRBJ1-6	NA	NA	CASSSVRDSPLHF	TGTGCCAGCAGCTCGGTGCGGGATTCACCCCTCCACTTT
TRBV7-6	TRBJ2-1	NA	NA	CASSLGGHEQFF	TGTGCCAGCAGCTTAGGGGGGCATGAGCAGTTCTTC
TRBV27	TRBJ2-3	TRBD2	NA	CASRRLAGAPTDTQYF	TGTGCCAGCAGACGACTAGCGGGGGCCCCCACAGATACGCAGTATTTT
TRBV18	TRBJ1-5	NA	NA	CASSQQINQPQHF	TGTGCCAGCTCACAGCAGATCAATCAGCCCCAGCATTTT
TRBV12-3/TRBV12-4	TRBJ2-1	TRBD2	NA	CASSQGRGANEQFF	TGTGCCAGCAGCCAGGGGCGGGGGGCCAATGAGCAGTTCTTC
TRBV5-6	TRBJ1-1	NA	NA	CASSLRGRTEAFF	TGTGCCAGCAGCTTGCGGGGGCGGACTGAAGCTTTCTTT
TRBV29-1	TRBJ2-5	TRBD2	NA	CSVRTSGGETQYF	TGCAGCGTACGGACTAGCGGGGGAGAGACCCAGTACTTC
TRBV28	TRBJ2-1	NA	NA	CASFRSSYNEQFF	TGTGCCAGCTTCAGGAGCTCCTACAATGAGCAGTTCTTC
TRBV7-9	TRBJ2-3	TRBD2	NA	CASSPEREGPDTQYF	TGTGCCAGCAGCCCCGAGCGGGAGGGCCCAGATACGCAGTATTTT
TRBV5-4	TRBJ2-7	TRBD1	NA	CASRNYVETGAYF	TGTGCCAGCAGAAATTACGTCGAAACAGGGGCGTACTTC
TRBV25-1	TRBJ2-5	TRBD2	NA	CASSRRGAVGETQYF	TGTGCCAGCAGTCGGCGGGGGGCGGTCGGGGAGACCCAGTACTTC
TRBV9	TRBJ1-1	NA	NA	CASSARDGEAFF	TGTGCCAGCAGCGCTCGGGACGGGGAAGCTTTCTTT
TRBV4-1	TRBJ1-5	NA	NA	CASSHGAPRGSNQPQHF	TGCGCCAGCAGCCATGGAGCCCCACGTGGAAGCAATCAGCCCCAGCATTTT
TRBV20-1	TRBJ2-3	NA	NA	CSAKLGIPDTQYF	TGCAGTGCTAAGTTGGGGATCCCAGATACGCAGTATTTT
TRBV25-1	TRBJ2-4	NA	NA	CASSESFIRYF	TGTGCCAGCAGTGAGAGCTTTATAAGGTACTTC
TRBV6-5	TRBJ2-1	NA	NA	CASSYDAVRNEQFF	TGTGCCAGCAGTTACGATGCAGTTCGCAATGAGCAGTTCTTC
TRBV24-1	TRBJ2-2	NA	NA	CATRFGNTGELFF	TGTGCCACCAGGTTCGGGAACACCGGGGAGCTGTTTTTT
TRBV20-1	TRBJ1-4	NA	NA	CSVGRDEKLFF	TGCAGTGTGGGACGAGATGAAAAACTGTTTTTT
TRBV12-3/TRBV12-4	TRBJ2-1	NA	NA	CASSLTGEQFF	TGTGCCAGCAGTTTAACCGGGGAGCAGTTCTTC
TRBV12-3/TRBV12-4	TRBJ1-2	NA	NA	CASSLREVNYGYTF	TGTGCCAGCAGTTTGAGGGAGGTCAACTATGGCTACACCTTC
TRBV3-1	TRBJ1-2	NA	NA	CASSLGWVNYGYTF	TGTGCCAGCAGCCTCGGATGGGTCAACTATGGCTACACCTTC
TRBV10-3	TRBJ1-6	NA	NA	CAISGTEGRTPLHF	TGTGCCATCAGTGGGACGGAGGGCAGAACACCCCTCCACTTT
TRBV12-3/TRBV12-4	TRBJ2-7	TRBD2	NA	CASSVGLAENYEQYF	TGTGCCAGCAGCGTCGGACTAGCGGAAAACTACGAGCAGTACTTC
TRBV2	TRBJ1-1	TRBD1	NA	CARGKGAWLPFF	TGTGCCAGGGGAAAGGGGGCGTGGTTGCCTTTCTTT
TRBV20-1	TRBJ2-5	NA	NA	CSARFGETQYF	TGCAGTGCTAGATTCGGCGAGACCCAGTACTTC
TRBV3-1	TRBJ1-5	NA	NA	CASSLGSTTNQPQHF	TGTGCCAGCAGCCTGGGATCTACAACCAATCAGCCCCAGCATTTT
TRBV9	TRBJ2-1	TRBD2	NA	CASSVGTSGRGEQFF	TGTGCCAGCAGCGTCGGGACTAGCGGGAGGGGCGAGCAGTTCTTC
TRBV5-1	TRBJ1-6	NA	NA	CASSFLTGGGSPLHF	TGCGCCAGCAGCTTCTTGACAGGCGGGGGATCACCCCTCCACTTT
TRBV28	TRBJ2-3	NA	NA	CASKSHGASTDTQYF	TGTGCCAGCAAATCCCACGGGGCTAGCACAGATACGCAGTATTTT
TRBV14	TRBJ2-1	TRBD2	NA	CASSLLAGGEQFF	TGTGCCAGCAGCCTTCTAGCGGGAGGGGAGCAGTTCTTC
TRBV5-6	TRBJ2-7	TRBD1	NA	CASRAAGTGSYEQYF	TGTGCCAGCAGGGCTGCCGGGACAGGCTCTTACGAGCAGTACTTC
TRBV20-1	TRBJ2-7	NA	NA	CSVFSRGGGYEQYF	TGCAGTGTTTTCTCGAGGGGGGGCGGGTACGAGCAGTACTTC
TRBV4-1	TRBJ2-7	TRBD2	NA	CASSQRTSGGPGEQYF	TGCGCCAGCAGCCAACGAACTAGCGGGGGTCCAGGTGAGCAGTACTTC
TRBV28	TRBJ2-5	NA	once	CASSSTPGRETQYF	TGTGCCAGCAGTTCCACTCCAGGGCGAGAGACCCAGTACTTC
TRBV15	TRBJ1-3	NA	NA	CATSRGTGGNTIYF	TGTGCCACCAGCAGAGGAACGGGGGGAAACACCATATATTTT
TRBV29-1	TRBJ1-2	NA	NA	CSVSTGPWGYTF	TGCAGCGTATCTACAGGGCCATGGGGCTACACCTTC
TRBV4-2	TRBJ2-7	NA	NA	CASSQEDTSPPREQYF	TGTGCCAGCAGCCAAGAGGATACTAGCCCTCCTCGCGAGCAGTACTTC